Below, 24 T cell receptor beta chains from the same sample are listed, as sequenced in a study of T cells in Graves' hyperthyroidism and ophthalmopathy. RNA transcripts provided the source from which TCR beta CDR3 regions were amplified. The TCR CDR3 was amplified in a first-round RT-PCR using the HTBI primer set. MiXCR, applied by TCRdb to the multiplex PCR reads, yields one record per CDR3 protein. Of 280,000 or so distinct CDR3 sequences listed, 13% to 15% are singletons. Sequenced: blood. These receptors were taken from a woman between 50 and 59 years old with Graves' hyperthyroidism that later progressed to Graves' ophthalmopathy.

Ten or more counts support this clonotype. The genes are TRBV5-1 and TRBJ1-1; the D is unclear. There are 13 residues in the CDR3. Germline V lookup: CDR1 SGHRS, CDR2 YFSETQ. V gave up 0 bases and J gave up 12 bases, with 15 bases separating them. The CDR3: CASSLALQDVPFF. CDR3 nucleotides: TGCGCCAGCAGCTTGGCTCTCCAGGACGTGCCTTTCTTT. The complete variable domain, with remaining parts taken from reference TRBV5-1 and TRBJ1-1, reads KAGVTQTPRYLIKTRGQQVTLSCSPISGHRSVSWYQQTPGQGLQFLFEYFSETQRNKGNFPGRFSGRQFSNSRSEMNVSTLELGDSALYLCASSLALQDVPFFGQGTRLTVV.

This clonotype was counted many times. The gene calls are TRBV6-1 and TRBJ2-3, with TRBD2 matching 14 bases. The CDR3 runs 15 residues. The germline gives CDR1 MNHNS, CDR2 SASEGT. Trimming cost V 4 bases and J 5 bases; bases outside gene matches: 2. The CDR3 coding sequence is TGTGCCAGCAGTGGACTAGCGGGAGGGAAAGATACGCAGTATTTT. Amino acids: CASSGLAGGKDTQYF.

This clonotype was found many times. This chain links TRBV28 with TRBJ2-5; D unclear. The CDR3 extends over 12 amino acids. V lost 6 bases and J lost 13, with 18 bases in between. The V gene's germline CDR1 is MDHEN and CDR2 SYDVKM. CDR3 protein: CASRPQERTMYF. The CDR3 region has the DNA TGTGCCAGCAGGCCCCAGGAAAGAACCATGTACTTC.

This clonotype appeared a few times. The rearrangement links TRBV24-1 to TRBJ2-1; TRBD2 is a possible D gene (5 bases). CDR1 and CDR2 from the germline V gene are KGHDR and SFDVKD. Deletions cut 1 base from V and 4 bases from J, with 16 bases between. The CDR3 extends over 17 amino acids. CDR3 nucleotide sequence: TGTGCCACCAGTGATTTCCCGGGGAGCCTCCTATACAATGAGCAGTTCTTC. It is translated as CATSDFPGSLLYNEQFF.

This clonotype has a handful of counts. The rearrangement joins TRBV20-1 to TRBJ2-1; 7 bases map to TRBD2. Germline CDR1 DFQATT, CDR2 SNEGSKA (reference sequence). Trimming removed 4 bases from V and 1 base from J; junction bases left unmatched: 7. This CDR3 has 15 amino acids. In DNA, the CDR3 is TGCAGTGCTATCGGGGGGATGGGGTCCTACAATGAGCAGTTCTTC. Protein: CSAIGGMGSYNEQFF.

There are a few counts of this clonotype. The chain combines TRBV7-9 with TRBJ2-3; D might be TRBD2 (6 bases). V lost 3 bases and J 4 bases, leaving 14 bases between the germline ends. Germline loops: CDR1 SEHNR, CDR2 FQNEAQ (reference sequence). The CDR3 spans 15 residues. The CDR3 nucleotides read TGTGCCAGCAGCTTGGTTGCGGGGAGTGCAGATACGCAGTATTTT. As protein: CASSLVAGSADTQYF.

This clonotype was found a few times. The chain couples TRBV27 to TRBJ1-1; D is perhaps TRBD1 (5 bases). Looked up from germline, CDR1 is MNHEY and CDR2 is SMNVEV (reference sequence). Between the trimmed V and J ends, which lost 6 bases and 2 bases, there was a span of 19 bases. CDR3 length: 16 residues. CDR3 DNA sequence: TGTGCCAGCAGAGATCGGGTTGGACAATCCAACACTGAAGCTTTCTTT. It encodes CASRDRVGQSNTEAFF.

The sample holds many counts of this clonotype. V usage is TRBV20-1 and J usage is TRBJ2-5; the D call may be TRBD1 or TRBD2 (5 bases each). V was clipped by 7 bases and J by 2 bases, with 17 bases between them. This CDR3 contains 14 residues. In germline, CDR1 is DFQATT, CDR2 SNEGSKA (reference sequence). DNA for the CDR3: TGCAGTGTTACGGGCAGGGAGCAGCAAGAGACCCAGTACTTC. It encodes CSVTGREQQETQYF.

This clonotype has a count of ten or more. The rearrangement links TRBV7-9 to TRBJ2-5, with TRBD2 matching 10 bases. V dropped 5 bases and J dropped 4; count of bases not matched to a gene: 10. Germline lookup yields CDR1 SEHNR and CDR2 FQNEAQ (reference sequence). CDR3 length: 16 residues. CDR3 residues: CASSPKREGPPETQYF. The CDR3, as DNA: TGTGCCAGCAGCCCGAAGCGGGAGGGCCCTCCAGAGACCCAGTACTTC.

In its sample, this clonotype was seen many times. The chain links TRBV29-1 to TRBJ2-7; D uncertain. Trimming removed 4 bases at V and 5 bases at J, with 21 bases between. Looked up from germline, CDR1 is SQVTM and CDR2 is ANQGSEA. This CDR3 contains 15 residues. CDR3 residues: CSVVPDPHMIDEQYF. Here the CDR3 DNA reads TGCAGCGTTGTACCCGACCCTCATATGATCGACGAGCAGTACTTC.

A note on this clonotype: Being one base from a much bigger clone, this may be a read error. The rearrangement links TRBV28 to TRBJ1-1; tentatively, D is TRBD1 (6 bases). The CDR3 length is 14 residues. Germline V lookup: CDR1 MDHEN, CDR2 SYDVKM. Between the trimmed V and J ends, which lost 3 bases and 1 base, there was a span of 9 bases. CDR3 nucleotides: TGTGCCAGCAGTTTCGGGACACCGAACACTGAAGCTTTCTTT. Translation: CASSFGTPNTEAFF.

The rearrangement joins TRBV9 to TRBJ2-3; D not resolved. CDR1 is SGDLS, CDR2 YYNGEE, per germline. Trimming took 1 base from V and 2 from J, leaving 8 bases between them. The CDR3 length is 14 residues. The CDR3 DNA reads TGTGCCAGCAGCGTAAGCCCTAACACAGATACGCAGTATTTT. Protein product: CASSVSPNTDTQYF.

In its sample, this clonotype was seen many times. V gene TRBV11-3 combines with J gene TRBJ2-7; D uncertain. V was pared by 1 base and J by 3 bases, with 13 bases between. Per germline, CDR1 SGHNT and CDR2 YENEEA. This CDR3 spans 15 amino acids. Here the CDR3 reads CASSLGGQAGYEQYF. Written as DNA, the CDR3 is TGTGCCAGCAGCTTAGGGGGTCAAGCCGGCTACGAGCAGTACTTC.

This clonotype is a singleton in its sample. V usage is TRBV28 and J usage is TRBJ2-1; D possibly uses TRBD1 or TRBD2 (5 bases each). V shed 10 bases and J shed 5 bases, with 18 bases lying between them. In germline, CDR1 is MDHEN, CDR2 SYDVKM. The CDR3 loop spans 14 amino acids. CDR3 amino acids: CATLGGADDNEQFF. In DNA form, the CDR3 reads TGTGCCACCCTTGGGGGAGCGGACGACAATGAGCAGTTCTTC. The whole variable domain, remainder taken from reference TRBV28 and TRBJ2-1, is DVKVTQSSRYLVKRTGEKVFLECVQDMDHENMFWYRQDPGLGLRLIYFSYDVKMKEKGDIPEGYSVSREKKERFSLILESASTNQTSMYLCATLGGADDNEQFFGPGTRLTVL.

Here the CDR3 DNA reads TGTGCCAGCAGCTTAGATTCTGGGGACTATGGCTACACCTTC. It is translated as CASSLDSGDYGYTF. The chain couples TRBV7-2 to TRBJ1-2; D remains unclear. Trimming shortened V by 1 base and J by 3 bases, and 9 bases separated the two germline ends. From germline, CDR1 is SGHTA and CDR2 FQGNSA. This CDR3 is 14 amino acids long.

The V call is TRBV28, the J call TRBJ2-7, with D perhaps TRBD1 or TRBD2 (5 bases each). V was trimmed by 7 bases and J by 7 bases, leaving 26 bases between them. There are 16 residues in the CDR3. Germline CDR1 and CDR2: MDHEN and SYDVKM. The CDR3 DNA follows: TGTGCCAGCAATACATCCCGGGACGGCCGGACGGAGGAGCAGTACTTC. It encodes CASNTSRDGRTEEQYF.

The table lists this clonotype with many counts. The chain couples TRBV28 to TRBJ2-7; D call uncertain. Trimming took 4 bases from V and 1 from J, leaving 8 bases between them. CDR3 size: 13 residues. Germline CDR1 and CDR2: MDHEN and SYDVKM. The CDR3 DNA reads TGTGCCAGCAGTTCGGAACCATCCTACGAGCAGTACTTC. Translated, it gives CASSSEPSYEQYF.

This clonotype was detected many times. This chain connects TRBV18 to TRBJ2-3; D unresolved. Germline CDR1 reads KGHSH; CDR2 reads LQKENI. Deletions cut 2 bases from V and 3 bases from J, with 6 bases between. The CDR3 is 13 amino acids. The CDR3 reads CASSPSRTDTQYF. Here the CDR3 DNA reads TGTGCCAGCTCACCATCCCGGACAGATACGCAGTATTTT.

To note about this clonotype: A much larger clone is a single base away; this may be a read error. This chain links TRBV7-8 with TRBJ2-1; either TRBD1 or TRBD2 may fit D (5 bases each). The V gene lost 5 bases and the J gene lost 9 bases, with 11 bases spanning the gap. Germline V lookup: CDR1 SGHVS, CDR2 FQNEAQ. There are 12 residues in the CDR3. The CDR3 spells CASSPGSPEQFF. The CDR3 nucleotides are TGTGCCAGCAGCCCAGGGAGTCCTGAGCAGTTCTTC.

V gene TRBV19 combines with J gene TRBJ2-7, with D perhaps TRBD1 (5 bases). The CDR3 sequence is 13 residues long. Germline V gene data show CDR1 as LNHDA and CDR2 as SQIVND (reference sequence). Trimming pared 8 bases from V and 4 bases from J, leaving 15 bases between. The CDR3 DNA is TGTGCCAGTTCTAGGGGAAAAGAGTACGAGCAGTACTTC. Amino acids: CASSRGKEYEQYF.

The V gene is TRBV27, the J gene TRBJ2-1, with 10 nucleotides matching TRBD2. Germline trimming cut 3 bases from V and 6 bases from J; bases unmatched to any gene: 8. Germline CDR1 reads MNHEY; CDR2 reads SMNVEV (reference sequence). This CDR3 comprises 16 residues. The CDR3 spells CASSFRWTSGSNEQFF. CDR3 sequence (DNA): TGTGCCAGCAGTTTCCGGTGGACTAGCGGCAGCAATGAGCAGTTCTTC.

This clonotype has ten or more counts. This chain uses TRBV5-1 with TRBJ2-7; no clear D gene. The CDR3 consists of 15 residues. With 0 bases removed from V and 3 bases from J, the gap between germline ends came to 13 bases. CDR1 and CDR2 from the germline V gene are SGHRS and YFSETQ. CDR3 sequence (DNA): TGCGCCAGCAGCTTGGGGGCAGTGGAAGACTACGAGCAGTACTTC. It encodes CASSLGAVEDYEQYF.

The table lists this clonotype with a few counts. The rearrangement links TRBV20-1 to TRBJ2-3; 9 bases line up with TRBD2. The CDR3 contains 15 residues. The V gene's germline CDR1 is DFQATT and CDR2 SNEGSKA (reference sequence). V lost 0 bases, J lost 4 bases, and 5 bases stayed unmatched. CDR3 nucleotide sequence: TGCAGTGCTAGAGACTCGCGGGAGGGCCCAGATACGCAGTATTTT. Its protein product is CSARDSREGPDTQYF.

This chain joins TRBV11-3 and TRBJ2-1; D could derive from TRBD1 or TRBD2 (5 bases each). Germline V gives CDR1 SGHNT, CDR2 YENEEA. Trimming took 8 bases from V and 6 from J, leaving 14 bases between them. The length of the CDR3 is 13 residues. The CDR3 region is CASVSEGRNEQFF. CDR3 sequence (DNA): TGTGCCAGCGTCTCAGAGGGGCGCAATGAGCAGTTCTTC. The full variable domain, its missing parts supplied by reference TRBV11-3 and TRBJ2-1, is EAGVVQSPRYKIIEKKQPVAFWCNPISGHNTLYWYLQNLGQGPELLIRYENEEAVDDSQLPKDRFSAERLKGVDSTLKIQPAELGDSAVYLCASVSEGRNEQFFGPGTRLTVL.